The clone carrying this T cell receptor (beta chain) was seen more than once but under ten times. This entry comes from a study of T cell responses to AZD1222 COVID-19 vaccine. The method was immunoSEQ multiplex PCR; TCRdb's version includes in-frame clones alone and lacks a portion of them. The sample lists roughly 120,000 clones, more than 80% occurring once. The CDR3 sequence is 15 residues long. From germline, CDR1 is KGHSH and CDR2 LQKENI. The trim removed 2 bases at V and 7 bases at J, leaving 6 bases unmatched. Material: peripheral blood, obtained 28 days after the second AZD1222 dose. The origin of this receptor is an adult who received the AZD1222 COVID-19 vaccine. This sequence joins TRBV18 and TRBJ2-1, with 9 bases identical to TRBD2. In DNA, the CDR3 is TGTGCCAGCTCACCAATCGTAGCGGGGGTTAATGAGCAGTTCTTC. Translated, it gives CASSPIVAGVNEQFF. The full variable domain, in which reference TRBV18 and TRBJ2-1 provide the parts outside the CDR3, is NAGVMQNPRHLVRRRGQEARLRCSPMKGHSHVYWYRQLPEEGLKFMVYLQKENIIDESGMPKERFSAEFPKEGPSILRIQQVVRGDSAAYFCASSPIVAGVNEQFFGPGTRLTVL.